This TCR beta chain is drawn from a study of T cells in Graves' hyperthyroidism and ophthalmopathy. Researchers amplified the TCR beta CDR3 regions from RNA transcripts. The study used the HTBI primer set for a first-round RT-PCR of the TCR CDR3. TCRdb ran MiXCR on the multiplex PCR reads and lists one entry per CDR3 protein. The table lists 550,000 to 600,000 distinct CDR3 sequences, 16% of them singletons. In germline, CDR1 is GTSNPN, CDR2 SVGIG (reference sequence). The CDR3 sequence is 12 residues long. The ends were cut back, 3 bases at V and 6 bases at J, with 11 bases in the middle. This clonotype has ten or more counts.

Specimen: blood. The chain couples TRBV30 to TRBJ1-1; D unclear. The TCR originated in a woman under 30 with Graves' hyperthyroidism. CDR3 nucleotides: TGTGCCTGGAGGCCTAGGAGAGCTGAAGCTTTCTTT. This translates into CAWRPRRAEAFF.